This note documents a single T cell receptor beta chain sequence. Data came from immunoSEQ multiplex PCR; TCRdb stores just in-frame clones and leaves some out. This table has 50,000 or so clones, about 89% appearing once. The sample belongs to a study of T cell changes during pregnancy in multiple sclerosis. This TCR was recovered from a female donor in good health, enrolled as a control in a pregnancy study. This sample comprised CD4+ T cells from peripheral blood mononuclear cells, obtained after pregnancy.

The CDR3 nucleotides read TGTGCCAGCAGCGTAGGCTATGTAGGACAGGCCTCCCAAGAGACCCAGTACTTC. Translating gives CASSVGYVGQASQETQYF. The rearrangement uses TRBV9 and TRBJ2-5, with 7 bases matching TRBD1. Germline trimming cut 0 bases from V and 1 base from J; bases unmatched to any gene: 12. CDR1 SGDLS and CDR2 YYNGEE come from the germline V gene. CDR3 length: 18 amino acids.